The 8 T cell receptor beta chains in this list originate from one sample, sequenced in a study of CD8 T cells in Susac syndrome. It was with random hexamers that about 0.45 to 1 ug RNA was reverse transcribed. MiXCR was run by TCRdb on the immunoSEQ multiplex PCR reads, yielding one entry per CDR3 protein. The data show 160,000 or so distinct CDR3 sequences, approximately 94% seen once. Sample: CD4+ T cells from PBMCs. Receptor source: a human donor with multiple sclerosis.

The genes are TRBV20-1 and TRBJ2-3; D may match TRBD1 or TRBD2 (5 bases each). Trimming removed 3 bases at V and 6 bases at J, with 10 bases between. This CDR3 region has 12 residues. Germline-derived CDR1 and CDR2 are DFQATT and SNEGSKA (reference sequence). DNA of the CDR3: TGCAGTGCTAGGGGGGATCGGGATACGCAGTATTTT. Translating it yields CSARGDRDTQYF.

The chain is built from TRBV27 and TRBJ2-7; D could derive from TRBD1 or TRBD2 (5 bases each). This CDR3 region has 13 residues. Deletions cut 5 bases from V and 5 bases from J, with 13 bases between. CDR1 MNHEY and CDR2 SMNVEV come from the germline V gene (reference sequence). CDR3 in DNA: TGTGCCAGCAGTCTGGGACCCGACAACGAGCAGTACTTC. It codes for CASSLGPDNEQYF.

This clonotype appeared a few times. The rearrangement uses TRBV5-1 and TRBJ1-1, with D possibly matching TRBD1 (5 bases). Trimming removed 5 bases at V and 0 bases at J, with 8 bases between. This CDR3 is 13 amino acids long. Germline V gives CDR1 SGHRS, CDR2 YFSETQ. CDR3 sequence: CASSRGMNTEAFF. CDR3 nucleotide sequence: TGCGCCAGCAGTAGGGGAATGAACACTGAAGCTTTCTTT.

This clonotype came up once. The CDR3 reads CASSLSGTSGIDEQFF. The CDR3 nucleotides are TGTGCCAGCAGTCTTTCCGGGACTAGCGGGATCGATGAGCAGTTCTTC. V and J are TRBV6-6 and TRBJ2-1; TRBD2 matches 13 bases. Trimming cost V 5 bases and J 8 bases; bases outside gene matches: 9. From germline, CDR1 is MNHNY and CDR2 SVGAGI (reference sequence). The length of the CDR3 is 16 residues.

V usage is TRBV28 and J usage is TRBJ1-2, with D possibly being TRBD1 (5 bases). CDR1 MDHEN and CDR2 SYDVKM come from the germline V gene. This CDR3 has 13 residues. The V end was cut by 10 bases, the J end by 5 bases, with 17 bases between. The CDR3 DNA is TGTGCCACCCAGAGCGGGGCCCAGTATGGCTACACCTTC. Its protein is CATQSGAQYGYTF.

The rearrangement joins TRBV7-8 to TRBJ1-5, with a possible D match to TRBD1 (5 bases). Per germline, CDR1 SGHVS and CDR2 FQNEAQ. Trimming shortened V by 4 bases and J by 5 bases, and 18 bases separated the two germline ends. The CDR3 is 16 amino acids. This chain's CDR3 is CASSSILRGMDQPQHF. The CDR3 DNA reads TGTGCCAGCAGCTCTATCCTGCGGGGGATGGATCAGCCCCAGCATTTT.

The chain joins TRBV7-9 to TRBJ1-1, with D perhaps matching TRBD1 (5 bases). The germline V gene has CDR1 SEHNR and CDR2 FQNEAQ (reference sequence). This CDR3 is built from 12 residues. Between the trimmed V and J ends, which lost 5 bases and 5 bases, there was a span of 9 bases. Written as DNA, the CDR3 is TGTGCCAGCAGCAGAGGGGAGACTGAAGCTTTCTTT. It specifies CASSRGETEAFF.

This rearrangement joins TRBV2 to TRBJ1-2; D is ambiguous. Germline assignment: CDR1 SNHLY and CDR2 FYNNEI. This CDR3 has 12 amino acids. Trimming removed 8 bases from V and 9 bases from J, with 16 bases in between. This CDR3 is CASRTDTRSYTF. CDR3 DNA sequence: TGTGCCAGCCGAACAGACACCCGTAGCTACACCTTC.